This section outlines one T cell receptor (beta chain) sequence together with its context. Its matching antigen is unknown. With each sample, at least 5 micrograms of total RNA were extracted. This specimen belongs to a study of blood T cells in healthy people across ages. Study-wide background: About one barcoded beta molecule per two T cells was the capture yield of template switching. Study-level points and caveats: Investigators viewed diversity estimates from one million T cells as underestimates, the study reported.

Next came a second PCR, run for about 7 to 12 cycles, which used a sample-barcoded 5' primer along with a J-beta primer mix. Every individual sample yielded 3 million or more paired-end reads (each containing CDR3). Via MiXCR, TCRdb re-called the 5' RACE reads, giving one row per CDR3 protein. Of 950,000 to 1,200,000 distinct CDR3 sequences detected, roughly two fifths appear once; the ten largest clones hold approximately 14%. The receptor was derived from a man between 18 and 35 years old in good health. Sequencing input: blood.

The CDR3 protein is CAIMGGTGDNEQYF. In DNA form, the CDR3 reads TGTGCCATCATGGGAGGGACAGGGGACAATGAGCAGTACTTC. The genes are TRBV10-3 and TRBJ2-7, with 10 bases matching TRBD1. Per germline, CDR1 ENHRY and CDR2 SYGVKD. The CDR3 sequence is 14 residues long. With V trimmed by 7 bases and J by 7 bases, 10 bases remained unmatched.